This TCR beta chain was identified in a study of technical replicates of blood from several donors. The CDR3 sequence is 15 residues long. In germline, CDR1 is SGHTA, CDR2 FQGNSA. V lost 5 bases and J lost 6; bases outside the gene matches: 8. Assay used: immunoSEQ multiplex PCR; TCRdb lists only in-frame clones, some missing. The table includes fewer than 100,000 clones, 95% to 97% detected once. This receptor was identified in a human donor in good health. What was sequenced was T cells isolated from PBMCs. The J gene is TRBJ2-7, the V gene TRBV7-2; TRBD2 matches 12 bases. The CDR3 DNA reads TGTGCCAGCAGCCCTAGCGGGAGGGCCTTGGGCGAGCAGTACTTC. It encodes CASSPSGRALGEQYF.